The 30 T cell receptor beta chains below were found in one sample sequenced in a study of blood T cells in healthy people across ages. The second PCR ran about 6 to 12 cycles with a sample-barcoded 5' primer and J-beta primers. TCRdb re-derived calls from the 5' RACE reads in MiXCR, one entry per CDR3 protein. The repertoire holds roughly 1.4 million distinct CDR3 sequences, with around 55% as singletons. Sequenced sample: blood. The receptors stem from a young man in good health.

This clonotype appeared once. The J gene is TRBJ2-1, the V gene TRBV11-2; D is unresolved. V was clipped by 8 bases and J by 0 bases, with 14 bases between them. The CDR3 spans 15 residues. Germline values: CDR1 SGHAT, CDR2 FQNNGV. The CDR3 DNA follows: TGTGCCAGCGAATTAATGGAAAGCTCCTACAATGAGCAGTTCTTC. This translates into CASELMESSYNEQFF.

The gene calls are TRBV7-2 and TRBJ2-3; D not resolved. The V end lost 7 bases, the J end lost 0 bases, and 11 bases lay between the germline ends. Germline values: CDR1 SGHTA, CDR2 FQGNSA. The CDR3 is 14 residues long. CDR3 sequence: CASTLWGSTDTQYF. The CDR3 DNA is TGTGCCAGCACCCTGTGGGGTAGCACAGATACGCAGTATTTT.

V and J are TRBV4-2 and TRBJ1-5; 8 positions match TRBD1. This CDR3 contains 16 residues. J gave up 6 bases and V 0 bases, and 7 bases lay outside the gene matches. Germline values: CDR1 LGHNA, CDR2 YNFKEQ. The CDR3 region has the DNA TGTGCCAGCAGCCAAGATGTCGGACAGGGAGGTCAGCCCCAGCATTTT. It translates to CASSQDVGQGGQPQHF.

This clonotype occurred many times. CDR3 nucleotide sequence: TGTGCCAGCAGTCCCGGGGGGGATGGCTACACCTTC. Translating it yields CASSPGGDGYTF. The chain carries TRBV12-3 or TRBV12-4 and TRBJ1-2, with D possibly being TRBD1 (5 bases). The CDR3 sequence is 12 residues long. The V end lost 5 bases, the J end lost 6 bases, and 10 bases lay between the germline ends.

This clonotype turned up a few times. The chain uses TRBV6-5 and TRBJ1-1; D gene ambiguous. Trimming took off 6 bases at V and 0 bases at J, with 11 bases between the two ends. Germline CDR1 MNHEY, CDR2 SVGAGI. The CDR3 length is 14 residues. The CDR3 DNA sequence: TGTGCCAGCAGCCGCAGTATTCTGAACACTGAAGCTTTCTTT. Translating it yields CASSRSILNTEAFF.

The chain carries TRBV4-3 and TRBJ2-7, with TRBD2 matching 14 bases. V lost 3 bases and J lost 2; bases outside the gene matches: 3. The germline CDR1 and CDR2 sequences are LGHNA and YSLEER. CDR3 length: 16 residues. In nucleotides, the CDR3 is TGCGCCAGCAGCCATGGGACTAGCGGGGGAACCTACGAGCAGTACTTC. It yields the protein CASSHGTSGGTYEQYF.

This clonotype has only a few counts. The chain employs TRBV20-1 and TRBJ2-3; TRBD1 matches 7 bases. Germline lookup yields CDR1 DFQATT and CDR2 SNEGSKA (reference sequence). Trimming at V came to 6 bases and at J to 2 bases, leaving 5 bases not matched to a gene. The CDR3 totals 13 residues. CDR3 sequence: CSARQGYTDTQYF. The CDR3 nucleotides read TGCAGTGCCAGACAGGGCTACACAGATACGCAGTATTTT.

V and J are TRBV4-3 and TRBJ2-7; D is unresolved. The ends were cut back, 0 bases at V and 4 bases at J, with 13 bases in the middle. The V gene's germline CDR1 is LGHNA and CDR2 YSLEER. CDR3 length: 15 amino acids. CDR3 in amino acids: CASSQDYHPLYEQYF. CDR3 nucleotide sequence: TGCGCCAGCAGCCAAGATTATCATCCTCTTTACGAGCAGTACTTC.

This rearrangement joins TRBV5-6 to TRBJ2-5, with TRBD1 matching over 7 bases. This CDR3 region has 16 residues. V was clipped by 1 base and J by 1 base; unmatched bases: 7. Germline CDR1 and CDR2: SGHDT and YYEEEE. The CDR3, as DNA: TGTGCCAGCAGCTTGTTTAGGGGGCCGGCCCAAGAGACCCAGTACTTC. Amino acid sequence: CASSLFRGPAQETQYF.

The J gene is TRBJ2-1, the V gene TRBV6-2 or TRBV6-3; perhaps TRBD1 as D (5 bases). Germline assignment: CDR1 MNHEY and CDR2 SVGEGT. This CDR3 is 16 amino acids long. Trimming shortened V by 7 bases and J by 2 bases, and 18 bases separated the two germline ends. The chain's CDR3 is CASTLGAPGPYNEQFF. In DNA, the CDR3 is TGTGCCAGCACCCTAGGGGCTCCCGGGCCCTACAATGAGCAGTTCTTC.

This chain joins TRBV11-2 and TRBJ1-1; D ambiguous. V was clipped by 6 bases and J by 1 base, with 9 bases between them. The CDR3 contains 13 residues. Germline V gene sequence: CDR1 SGHAT, CDR2 FQNNGV. The CDR3 loop is CASRDLSNTEAFF. CDR3 DNA: TGTGCCAGCAGGGACCTCTCGAACACTGAAGCTTTCTTT.

Only a few counts were recorded for this clonotype. CDR3 residues: CSAELERDTQYF. The CDR3 DNA is TGCAGTGCGGAACTAGAGCGAGATACGCAGTATTTT. The chain links TRBV20-1 to TRBJ2-3; tentatively, D is TRBD2 (5 bases). The V gene's germline CDR1 is DFQATT and CDR2 SNEGSKA (reference sequence). The CDR3 contains 12 residues. The V and J ends lost 6 bases and 5 bases respectively, with 12 bases between them.

This clonotype was seen a single time. The V and J genes are TRBV4-1 and TRBJ2-1; D gene unclear. This CDR3 is 18 amino acids long. Per the germline V gene, CDR1 is MGHRA and CDR2 is YSYEKL. Trimming left V 4 bases short and J 1 base short, with 20 bases between. This CDR3 reads CASSLREAGSRSYNEQFF. The CDR3 DNA reads as TGCGCCAGCAGCCTTCGCGAGGCTGGAAGTAGGTCCTACAATGAGCAGTTCTTC.

This chain joins TRBV12-3 or TRBV12-4 and TRBJ1-2; maybe TRBD1 (6 bases). Trimming pared 8 bases from V and 4 bases from J, leaving 23 bases between. CDR3 length: 16 amino acids. In nucleotides, the CDR3 is TGTGCCAGCTCACCTAGAGAGGGACAAGTTTTCTATGGCTACACCTTC. Its translation is CASSPREGQVFYGYTF.

The chain carries TRBV2 and TRBJ1-5; D ambiguous. Germline assignment: CDR1 SNHLY and CDR2 FYNNEI. V lost 6 bases to trimming and J lost 6 bases, with 15 bases between them. The CDR3 loop spans 14 amino acids. CDR3: CASRRTMGTQPQHF. DNA of the CDR3: TGTGCCAGCAGGAGGACCATGGGCACTCAGCCCCAGCATTTT. Filled out from reference TRBV2 and TRBJ1-5, the complete variable domain reads EPEVTQTPSHQVTQMGQEVILRCVPISNHLYFYWYRQILGQKVEFLVSFYNNEISEKSEIFDDQFSVERPDGSNFTLKIRSTKLEDSAMYFCASRRTMGTQPQHFGDGTRLSIL.

This clonotype was seen a handful of times. This sequence joins TRBV7-2 and TRBJ1-1, with 8 bases lining up with TRBD1. The CDR3 extends over 16 amino acids. Germline V gene sequence: CDR1 SGHTA, CDR2 FQGNSA. V was clipped by 2 bases and J by 6 bases; unmatched bases: 11. This chain's CDR3 is CASSLKTGTGIAEAFF. CDR3 sequence (DNA): TGTGCCAGCAGCTTAAAGACCGGGACAGGCATCGCTGAAGCTTTCTTT.

This clonotype has a count of ten or more. The junction departs from germline at one end; a sequencing error may be responsible. The genes are TRBV4-3 and TRBJ2-3; unclear D gene. Per germline, CDR1 LGHNA and CDR2 YSLEER. CDR3 length: 11 amino acids. The DNA for the CDR3 is TGTGCCAGCAGCCAAGCAGATACGCAGTATTTT. This encodes CASSQADTQYF.

The rearrangement joins TRBV4-2 to TRBJ2-2; no reliable D call. The V end was cut by 0 bases, the J end by 3 bases, with 14 bases between. Germline CDR1 LGHNA, CDR2 YNFKEQ. This CDR3 spans 17 amino acids. The CDR3 sequence is CASSQDWAPADTGELFF. Here the CDR3 DNA reads TGTGCCAGCAGCCAAGATTGGGCCCCCGCGGACACCGGGGAGCTGTTTTTT.

The V and J genes are TRBV2 and TRBJ1-2; D not resolved. Trimming took 5 bases from V and 7 from J, leaving 17 bases between them. This CDR3 spans 14 amino acids. Germline V gene sequence: CDR1 SNHLY, CDR2 FYNNEI. The DNA of the CDR3 is TGTGCCAGCAGTAGCCAGATCGGAAGGTCTGGCTACACCTTC. Translating it yields CASSSQIGRSGYTF.

The CDR3 region is CASSYEPASLYNEQYF. CDR3 in DNA: TGTGCCAGCAGTTACGAGCCGGCTAGCCTCTACAATGAGCAGTACTTC. The chain has TRBV6-2 or TRBV6-3 and TRBJ2-1, with D possibly TRBD2 on 5 matching bases. The J call could be wrong; TRBJ2-7 is a better fit for the DNA end. The CDR3 has 16 amino acids. Germline V lookup: CDR1 MNHEY, CDR2 SVGEGT.

The chain is built from TRBV6-6 and TRBJ2-1, with D possibly TRBD2 on 5 matching bases. CDR3 length: 15 residues. V shed 7 bases and J shed 2 bases, with 15 bases lying between them. Looked up from germline, CDR1 is MNHNY and CDR2 is SVGAGI (reference sequence). CDR3 DNA: TGTGCCAGCAACGACCCAGCGGTTGCCTACAATGAGCAGTTCTTC. Protein product: CASNDPAVAYNEQFF.

Turning to this clonotype: Germline and junction disagree at one end, which may indicate a read error. V usage is TRBV4-1 and J usage is TRBJ2-1; tentative D call: TRBD1 (6 bases). Germline V lookup: CDR1 MGHRA, CDR2 YSYEKL. This CDR3 comprises 17 residues. Here the CDR3 reads CAGSQVPGASGGAEQFF. As DNA, the CDR3 is TGCGCCGGCAGCCAAGTCCCAGGGGCGTCCGGTGGGGCTGAGCAGTTCTTC.

With respect to this clonotype: Since a much larger clone is just one base distant, this may be a read error. The rearrangement uses TRBV27 and TRBJ2-6; no definite D call. In germline, CDR1 is MNHEY, CDR2 SMNVEV (reference sequence). The CDR3 has 12 amino acids. Trimming removed 10 bases from V and 0 bases from J, with 4 bases in between. CDR3 loop: CATCSGANVLTF. The CDR3 nucleotides read TGTGCCACCTGCTCTGGGGCCAACGTCCTGACTTTC.

This clonotype came up a few times. The V call is TRBV15, the J call TRBJ2-1; unclear D gene. The germline V gene encodes CDR1 LNHNV and CDR2 YYDKDF (reference sequence). The CDR3 spans 16 residues. The V gene lost 0 bases and the J gene lost 7 bases, with 16 bases spanning the gap. The CDR3 nucleotides are TGTGCCACCAGCAGAGATCTCTTCCTGGTCGAGAATGAGCAGTTCTTC. This encodes CATSRDLFLVENEQFF.

The rearrangement joins TRBV10-3 to TRBJ2-7; D may be TRBD1 (5 bases). V lost 11 bases to trimming and J lost 5 bases, with 13 bases between them. The germline V gene encodes CDR1 ENHRY and CDR2 SYGVKD. The CDR3 is made up of 11 amino acids. The CDR3 here is CAAMQGHEQYF. CDR3 in DNA: TGTGCCGCCATGCAGGGCCACGAGCAGTACTTC.

Concerning this clonotype itself: A junction boundary mismatches the germline segment, possibly from a read error. This chain uses TRBV29-1 with TRBJ1-2; TRBD1 matches 7 bases. Germline CDR1 SQVTM, CDR2 ANQGSEA. CDR3 length: 15 residues. The CDR3 loop reads CGVEGGQANINGYTF. DNA for the CDR3: TGCGGCGTTGAGGGTGGACAGGCAAACATAAATGGCTACACCTTC.

CDR3 residues: CASSSRLEVAYEQYF. CDR3 DNA sequence: TGTGCCAGCAGCTCTCGACTAGAGGTGGCCTACGAGCAGTACTTC. The chain has TRBV7-6 and TRBJ2-7, with D possibly TRBD2 on 6 matching bases. This CDR3 contains 15 residues. V gave up 4 bases and J gave up 2 bases, with 15 bases separating them. In germline, CDR1 is SGHVS, CDR2 FNYEAQ.

The chain couples TRBV27 to TRBJ2-7; D unresolved. With 5 bases removed from V and 0 bases from J, the gap between germline ends came to 14 bases. Looked up from germline, CDR1 is MNHEY and CDR2 is SMNVEV (reference sequence). The CDR3 length is 15 residues. The CDR3 DNA is TGTGCCAGCAGTCAAGCCTTCTTATCCTCCTACGAGCAGTACTTC. Amino acid sequence: CASSQAFLSSYEQYF.

The chain uses TRBV20-1 and TRBJ1-2, with D maybe TRBD1 (5 bases). In germline, CDR1 is DFQATT, CDR2 SNEGSKA (reference sequence). V gave up 1 base and J gave up 3 bases, with 15 bases separating them. This CDR3 has 15 amino acids. CDR3 protein: CSARAGPREDYGYTF. CDR3 sequence (DNA): TGCAGTGCTAGAGCAGGGCCGCGGGAGGACTATGGCTACACCTTC.

The J gene is TRBJ2-5, the V gene TRBV27; D call uncertain. The CDR3 is made up of 13 amino acids. The V end lost 3 bases, the J end lost 2 bases, and 7 bases lay between the germline ends. Germline CDR1 MNHEY, CDR2 SMNVEV (reference sequence). CDR3 in amino acids: CASSFDEQETQYF. CDR3 nucleotide sequence: TGTGCCAGCAGTTTTGATGAACAAGAGACCCAGTACTTC.